This TCR beta chain comes out of a study of T cells after posttransplantation cyclophosphamide. Study-wide findings and caveats: Blood and skin or GI T cell repertoires showed limited TRB overlap. Donor CD8+ memory clones often dominated recipient blood repertoires at later times. Recipient CMV seropositivity and CMV reactivation strongly tracked TRB clonality.

Here immunoSEQ multiplex PCR was the method, and the copy in TCRdb shows in-frame clones only, minus some. The repertoire consists of 40,000 to 55,000 clones, none detected only once. A few counts support this clone. As yet, its antigen is unknown. The CDR3 consists of 13 residues. Germline CDR1 is MNHEY and CDR2 is SVGAGI. V was cut by 7 bases and J by 4 bases, with 11 bases left in between. Peripheral blood was collected from the related graft donor on the marrow donation day. The chain uses TRBV6-5 and TRBJ1-5; perhaps TRBD1 as D (6 bases). This sequence was found in a man aged 35 to 55 in good health, CMV-negative, and a related stem cell transplant donor. The sample comprised PBMCs. The CDR3 loop is CASTRTENQPQHF. The CDR3 nucleotides are TGTGCCAGCACCCGGACAGAAAATCAGCCCCAGCATTTT.